These 13 T cell receptor beta chains came from one sample sequenced in a study of blood T cell repertoires in COVID-19. Some clones are missing from TCRdb's copy, which holds only in-frame ones; the method was immunoSEQ multiplex PCR. The sample contains 75,000 to 100,000 clones, around four fifths of which appear only once. The sequencing input was peripheral blood. The receptors derive from an elderly woman with acute or convalescent COVID-19.

The chain has TRBV7-9 and TRBJ2-3, with D perhaps matching TRBD2 (6 bases). CDR3 length equals 14 residues. The V gene's germline CDR1 is SEHNR and CDR2 FQNEAQ (reference sequence). Trimming removed 5 bases at V and 0 bases at J, with 9 bases between. The DNA of the CDR3 is TGTGCCAGCAGCCACGGGACTAGCACAGATACGCAGTATTTT. Translation gives CASSHGTSTDTQYF.

The gene calls are TRBV4-1 and TRBJ2-2; 8 nucleotides align to TRBD2. The ends lost 5 bases at V and 1 base at J; junction bases unmatched: 9. CDR3 length: 17 amino acids. From germline, CDR1 is MGHRA and CDR2 YSYEKL. The chain's CDR3 is CASSGHVAGRNTGELFF. The CDR3 DNA reads TGCGCCAGCAGCGGACACGTAGCGGGAAGGAACACCGGGGAGCTGTTTTTT.

The chain combines TRBV6-5 with TRBJ1-2; 9 nucleotides line up with TRBD1. The CDR3 sequence is 15 residues long. CDR1 is MNHEY and CDR2 is SVGAGI in the germline V gene. Germline trimming cut 4 bases from V and 5 bases from J; bases unmatched to any gene: 8. CDR3 residues: CASSSHGQGLYGYTF. Written as DNA, the CDR3 is TGTGCCAGCAGTTCTCACGGACAGGGGCTTTATGGCTACACCTTC.

This rearrangement joins TRBV29-1 to TRBJ2-7; TRBD2 agrees at 9 bases. Per the germline V gene, CDR1 is SQVTM and CDR2 is ANQGSEA. V lost 6 bases, J lost 6 bases, and 9 bases stayed unmatched. The CDR3 spans 13 residues. CDR3 in DNA: TGCAGCGTCTCTAGCGGGATACGCGGCGAGCAGTACTTC. This sequence encodes CSVSSGIRGEQYF.

This chain joins TRBV19 and TRBJ2-7; D ambiguous. Germline V gene sequence: CDR1 LNHDA, CDR2 SQIVND (reference sequence). CDR3 length equals 12 residues. V was trimmed by 3 bases and J by 4 bases, leaving 7 bases between them. The CDR3 region is CASSIPGYEQYF. DNA of the CDR3: TGTGCCAGTAGTATCCCCGGGTACGAGCAGTACTTC.

The chain carries TRBV5-4 and TRBJ1-2; 7 nucleotides align to TRBD1. The CDR3 loop spans 16 amino acids. The trim removed 0 bases at V and 6 bases at J, leaving 11 bases unmatched. Per germline, CDR1 SGHNT and CDR2 YYREEE (reference sequence). CDR3 coding DNA: TGTGCCAGCAGCTTGGGACAGGGCTACCGTCTTGATGGCTACACCTTC. Translating gives CASSLGQGYRLDGYTF.

The chain is built from TRBV5-1 and TRBJ2-1; TRBD2 matches 16 bases. CDR1 is SGHRS and CDR2 is YFSETQ in the germline V gene. The CDR3 is made up of 18 amino acids. The V gene end was trimmed by 1 base and the J gene end by 7 bases; junction bases not matched to a gene: 8. CDR3 loop: CASSLNVVGLAGGNEQFF. The CDR3 DNA is TGCGCCAGCAGCTTGAACGTAGTGGGACTAGCGGGAGGGAATGAGCAGTTCTTC.

This chain joins TRBV30 and TRBJ1-2; possibly TRBD1 for D (5 bases). The CDR3 runs to 15 residues. Germline V CDR1 and CDR2: GTSNPN, SVGIG (reference sequence). The ends were cut back, 0 bases at V and 1 base at J, with 12 bases in the middle. CDR3 in DNA: TGTGCCTGGAGTGTTGGGGCGATAAGTAACTATGGCTACACCTTC. It encodes CAWSVGAISNYGYTF.

The chain joins TRBV11-2 to TRBJ1-2; a possible D gene is TRBD1 (5 bases). Germline V lookup: CDR1 SGHAT, CDR2 FQNNGV. Trimming pared 1 base from V and 1 base from J, leaving 10 bases between. The CDR3 length is 15 residues. The CDR3 region is CASSLVSQGNYGYTF. In nucleotides, the CDR3 is TGTGCCAGCAGCTTAGTATCGCAGGGTAACTATGGCTACACCTTC.

Ten or more counts support this clone. The chain uses TRBV12-3 or TRBV12-4 and TRBJ2-2; D unclear. There are 13 residues in the CDR3. V was clipped by 2 bases and J by 8 bases, with 9 bases between them. The CDR3 reads CASSLNSGGELFF. Written as DNA, the CDR3 is TGTGCCAGCAGTTTAAATTCGGGTGGGGAGCTGTTTTTT.

The chain couples TRBV6-2 or TRBV6-3 to TRBJ1-6; D possibly corresponds to TRBD1 (6 bases). The CDR3 runs to 16 residues. Trimming shortened V by 2 bases and J by 10 bases, and 18 bases separated the two germline ends. CDR1 and CDR2 (germline): MNHEY, SVGEGT. CDR3 loop: CASSYQPQETGSPLHF. CDR3 bases: TGTGCCAGCAGTTACCAACCCCAGGAGACAGGCTCACCCCTCCACTTT.

This sequence joins TRBV9 and TRBJ2-2, with 7 bases that match TRBD2. With V trimmed by 4 bases and J by 5 bases, 5 bases remained unmatched. The CDR3 has 14 amino acids. The germline V gene encodes CDR1 SGDLS and CDR2 YYNGEE. The CDR3 DNA follows: TGTGCCAGCAGCACCTCGGGGGGTACCGGGGAGCTGTTTTTT. This codes for CASSTSGGTGELFF.

Comments on this clone: An end of the junction differs from the germline gene, which may be a read error. V gene TRBV19 combines with J gene TRBJ2-2, with TRBD2 matching 8 bases. Germline assignment: CDR1 LNHDA and CDR2 SQIVND (reference sequence). The length of the CDR3 is 15 residues. The CDR3 region is CASSFYSGNAGELFF. For the CDR3, the DNA is TGTGCCAGTAGTTTCTATAGCGGGAACGCCGGGGAGCTGTTTTTT.